This T cell receptor beta chain stems from a study of shared clonotypes between healthy human individuals (TCRdb year 2020). Study-level background: The cohort comprised a couple of women and a few men aged 18 to 49 years. For each donor, CD4 naive and CD4 memory were each given three plates, CD8 naive was given two plates, and CD8 memory was given one plate. To estimate repertoire size and how much clonotypes are shared between individuals, the study performed deep sequencing of blood TCR repertoires from five healthy adults. To increase sequencing depth and limit assay-specific biases, TCR repertoire library preparation and sequencing were carried out by different laboratories using diverse techniques. Leukapheresis yielded between about 0.8 and 9.5 billion PBMCs per donor. Findings and caveats that apply to the study as a whole: Because the study included only a small number of donors, the genetic and exposure-history diversity represented was limited. Rarefaction of sorted-subset datasets indicated incomplete sequencing despite the large sequencing depth. Higher generation probabilities were observed for clonotypes shared by all four sorted-subset donors than for non-shared clonotypes. Based on pairwise subsampling, the degree of clonotype sharing among donors was expected to be affected by sequencing depth. Naive subsets generally had larger estimated clonotype richness than memory subsets did. When several donors were compared, the shared fraction of clonotypes was about 5% for naive CD4, 3.5% for naive CD8, 2.3% for memory CD4, and approximately 0.4% for memory CD8. Sampling was restricted to blood, and TCR repertoires in tissue are likely to differ from TCR repertoires in blood.

CD8 naive samples were CD45RO-negative cells positively selected for CCR7, giving a CD45RA+CCR7+ population that excluded TemRA cells. Donors were healthy HIV-negative adults with no recently reported acute infections or vaccinations. Every donor was a Caucasian adult living in Nashville, Tennessee, USA. After blood collection by leukapheresis, PBMCs were isolated using Ficoll-Histopaque density gradient centrifugation and then cryopreserved in the vapor phase of liquid nitrogen. Analytical flow cytometry was used to check the purity and quantity of every magnetically sorted T cell population. Genomic DNA was isolated from each sorted fraction and quantified by UV absorbance on a Nanodrop 2000c. Comment on this clone: Its antigen remains undetermined. No quality values exist for individual bases; no much larger clone is one base distant.

The CDR3 goes from the cysteine to the phenylalanine over 11 residues. The retained sequence is limited to the CDR3, 33 bases, with the frame set at the first base. CDR1 and CDR2 are drawn from the germline V gene (reference sequence): MNHNY, SVGAGI. V is pared back by 5 bases and J by 8 bases, with 7 bases lying between the germline termini. TCR CDR3 regions were amplified from genomic DNA by multiplex PCR using the deep immunoSEQ assay. Genomic DNA extracted from each cell subset was distributed evenly over all wells of several immunoSEQ 96-well plates, and each plate served as one replicate. For sorted subsets, approximately 200 ng of genomic DNA, equivalent to 25,000 to 30,000 T cell genomes, went into each replicate PCR. Purified libraries were quantified with a Qubit 3.0 fluorometer, sized on a Bioanalyzer 2100, and re-quantified with the KAPA Library Quantification kit. Every immunoSEQ 96-well plate was sequenced on a separate single-read 150-cycle Illumina NextSeq 550 flow cell. The authors' pipeline ran thus. Because the immunoSEQ output held only junctional sequences and lacked quality scores, the filtering could not match the filtering applied to full-length reads. Sequences were annotated with PyIR, a Python wrapper for IgBLAST v1.9, and V/J genes and CDR3 were assigned using IMGT germline references. Reads were removed for weak V/J assignments (E-value above 1e-6), missing CDR3, stop codons, out-of-frame junctions, or ambiguous translated residues. V3J clonotypes were defined as sequences sharing the same inferred V gene, J gene, and CDR3 amino acid sequence. The percentage overlap between two repertoires was calculated by dividing the number of shared unique clonotypes by the size of the smaller repertoire. Repertoire richness was assessed with RTK rarefaction, the Chao1 estimator, and Recon v2.1 estimates of unobserved clonotypes. OLGA was used to compute generation probabilities for all TCRbeta clonotypes that the gDNA method yielded from several donors. Not all clones reach the TCRdb copy of this immuneACCESS table, which keeps in-frame sequences only. Checked studies attribute under half of the gap to unresolved V genes and leave the rest unexplained. D and trimming were read from the DNA, whereas the V and J calls and clone size are those reported in that table. Across this sample there are some 2.1 million clones, with over 85% seen only once. About 1.7% of the sample is in the top ten clones.

The receptor chain draws on TRBV6-6 and TRBJ2-1, with the D gene too uncertain to name. This clonotype was sampled from a man aged 18 to 29 in good health. Some clones in this sample may be carry-over from other donors' samples. Sequences were obtained from naive CD8+ T cells from PBMCs. The intended sense of this specimen's cell subset or site label: CD45RA+CCR7+. The DNA sequence reads TGTGCCAGCAGTGACAAGTATGAGCAGTTCTTC. Its product reads: CASSDKYEQFF.